These T cell receptor beta chains were read from a single sample in a study of T cell changes during pregnancy in multiple sclerosis. Sequencing used immunoSEQ multiplex PCR; TCRdb keeps in-frame clones, though not all of them. Here the sample spans 70,000 to 95,000 clones, 85% to 95% being singletons. The sequences come from peripheral blood, collected in the second trimester of pregnancy. The receptors were gathered from a female donor in good health, enrolled as a control in a pregnancy study. CDR3s leave out the opening cysteine and the closing phenylalanine or tryptophan.

V gene: TRBV11-3
CDR3 protein: ASSFISAGKNIQY

V gene: TRBV19
CDR3 protein: ASRGPGQGAYEQY

V gene: TRBV19
CDR3 protein: ASRLVKRTGESPLH

V gene: TRBV10-2
CDR3 protein: ASTVTGGGAETQY

V gene: TRBV18
CDR3 protein: ASMASGNTEAF

V gene: TRBV7-2
CDR3 protein: ASQSTGQGTRGYT

V gene: TRBV7-2
CDR3 protein: ASSSGPGRGAKNIQY

V gene: TRBV7-2
CDR3 protein: ASSLWGRGNTEAF

V gene: TRBV19
CDR3 protein: ASSASQWETQY

V gene: TRBV9
CDR3 protein: ASSVGGRSETQY

V gene: TRBV7-9
CDR3 protein: ASSLGAGGGSSYNEQF

V gene: TRBV12-5
CDR3 protein: ASGSRDRGPGQPQH

V gene: TRBV7-3
CDR3 protein: ASSLIGTGGSGELF

V gene: TRBV19
CDR3 protein: ASRTTGGQGLVTIY

V gene: TRBV5-4
CDR3 protein: ASSSLDSLYYGYT

V gene: TRBV5-1
CDR3 protein: ASSLPGGGQGANYGYT

V gene: TRBV16
CDR3 protein: ASSPADRTSSGNTIY

V gene: TRBV7-8
CDR3 protein: ASSLDLVTEAF

V gene: TRBV6-5
CDR3 protein: ASSYDREETQY

V gene: TRBV4-1
CDR3 protein: ASSTPGQGIKQY

V gene: TRBV15
CDR3 protein: ATSRDTGETQY

V gene: TRBV7-6
CDR3 protein: ASSFAMASGGHEQY

V gene: TRBV30
CDR3 protein: AWSVGTLYEQY

V gene: TRBV27
CDR3 protein: ASSFRGGTEAF

V gene: TRBV5-6
CDR3 protein: ASSLGPEQETQY

V gene: TRBV27
CDR3 protein: ASSPGLGYT

V gene: TRBV7-3
CDR3 protein: ASSSGTGGNNEQF

V gene: TRBV18
CDR3 protein: ASSLNVPDYGYT

V gene: TRBV11-3
CDR3 protein: ASSPGEGTQY

V gene: TRBV19
CDR3 protein: ASSSPGLSHGYT

V gene: TRBV11-3
CDR3 protein: ASSLDPWRGNTDTQY

V gene: TRBV2
CDR3 protein: ASSMTAGQPYEQY